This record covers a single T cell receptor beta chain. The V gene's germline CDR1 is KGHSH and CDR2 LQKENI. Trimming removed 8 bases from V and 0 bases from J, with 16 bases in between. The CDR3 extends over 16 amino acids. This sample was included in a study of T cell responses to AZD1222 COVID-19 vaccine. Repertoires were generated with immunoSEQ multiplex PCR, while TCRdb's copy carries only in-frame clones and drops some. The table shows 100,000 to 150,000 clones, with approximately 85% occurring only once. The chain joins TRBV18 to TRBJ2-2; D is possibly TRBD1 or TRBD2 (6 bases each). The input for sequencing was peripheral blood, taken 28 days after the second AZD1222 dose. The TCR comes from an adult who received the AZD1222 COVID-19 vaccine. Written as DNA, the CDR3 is TGTGCCAGCCCTTCCGGAGGGGGAACGAACACCGGGGAGCTGTTTTTT. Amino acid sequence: CASPSGGGTNTGELFF.